The 13 T cell receptor delta chains listed next were all sequenced from one sample in a study of Vδ1+ human thymocytes. Study-wide results and limits: In the thymus, TRG and TRD repertoires looked highly polyclonal with Gaussian CDR3 lengths.

Extracted RNA was reverse transcribed into cDNA. Multiplex PCR used pooled V-gene forward primers and a constant-region reverse primer to amplify CDR3s. TCRdb reprocessed the multiplex PCR reads using CATT. The repertoire has 50,000 to 60,000 delta-chain clones, over 12% of them found once; the top ten carry about 0.4%. Their cognate antigens are unknown. Sequenced sample: Vdelta1+ gamma-delta thymocytes from the thymus. Subset: FACS-sorted CD3+ TCRalphabeta- TCRVdelta1+ TCRVdelta2- thymocytes. Receptor source: a girl under three years old who had congenital heart surgery.

This rearrangement joins TRDV1 to TRDJ1, with 8 bases fitting TRDD3. J lost 2 bases, V lost 5 bases, and 13 bases had no gene match. The CDR3 contains 17 residues. Germline lookup yields CDR1 TSWWSYY and CDR2 QGS. CDR3 sequence reads: CALGNFTGGLSTDKLIF. The CDR3 DNA reads TGTGCTCTTGGGAACTTTACTGGGGGGCTCTCTACCGATAAACTCATCTTT.

J is TRDJ1 and V is TRDV1, with D possibly being TRDD2 or TRDD3 (6 bases each). Germline assignment: CDR1 TSWWSYY and CDR2 QGS. V dropped 3 bases and J dropped 2 bases, with 31 bases sitting between them. This CDR3 region has 21 residues. The CDR3 here is CALGDKSFPPQAGVRTDKLIF. The CDR3 DNA sequence: TGTGCTCTTGGGGACAAATCCTTCCCCCCTCAGGCTGGGGTTCGGACCGATAAACTCATCTTT.

The chain couples TRDV1 to TRDJ1; TRDD3 matches 12 bases. The CDR3 is made up of 21 amino acids. Germline V lookup: CDR1 TSWWSYY, CDR2 QGS. Unmatched junction bases numbered 17, after V lost 3 bases and J lost 0 bases. The CDR3 sequence: CALGDGLHYWGIPEYTDKLIF. Here the CDR3 DNA reads TGTGCTCTTGGGGACGGCCTTCACTACTGGGGGATACCTGAGTACACCGATAAACTCATCTTT.

In this sample, this clone turned up a few times. The rearrangement joins TRDV1 to TRDJ1; D may be TRDD3 (5 bases). Germline CDR1 is TSWWSYY and CDR2 is QGS. This CDR3 is built from 19 residues. V dropped 2 bases and J dropped 1 base, with 23 bases sitting between them. CDR3 protein: CALGEGFRTIGYPTDKLIF. CDR3 nucleotides: TGTGCTCTTGGGGAAGGTTTTCGGACGATAGGATATCCCACCGATAAACTCATCTTT.

The V and J genes are TRDV1 and TRDJ1; the D gene is possibly TRDD2 (8 bases). The CDR3 is made up of 21 amino acids. Germline-derived CDR1 and CDR2 are TSWWSYY and QGS. The germline V and J ends were trimmed by 3 bases and 2 bases, with 31 bases remaining between them. CDR3 bases: TGTGCTCTTGGGGAGGCCTTCCTATTCCGGGGGGATCGGGGTGGGACCGATAAACTCATCTTT. It encodes CALGEAFLFRGDRGGTDKLIF.

This clone was seen only a few times. V gene TRDV1 combines with J gene TRDJ1; 9 nucleotides match TRDD2. This CDR3 comprises 19 residues. V lost 6 bases and J lost 7; bases outside the gene matches: 24. Germline-derived CDR1 and CDR2 are TSWWSYY and QGS. CDR3 nucleotide sequence: TGTGCTCTTGGTCACACCCTTCCTACTAGGGGTTATACTCTCGGTAAACTCATCTTT. Its protein product is CALGHTLPTRGYTLGKLIF.

This clone was counted a single time. This chain connects TRDV1 to TRDJ1; 9 bases align to TRDD3. CDR1 is TSWWSYY, CDR2 QGS, per germline. CDR3 size: 19 residues. Trimming took 4 bases from V and 0 from J; bases not matched to a gene: 15. The CDR3 spells CALGGEAFSGGFYTDKLIF. Written as DNA, the CDR3 is TGTGCTCTTGGGGGAGAAGCTTTTTCTGGGGGATTTTACACCGATAAACTCATCTTT.

The sample holds a few counts of this clone. The rearrangement joins TRDV1 to TRDJ1; 13 nucleotides agree with TRDD3. The length of the CDR3 is 20 residues. Germline assignment: CDR1 TSWWSYY and CDR2 QGS. The V gene end was trimmed by 3 bases and the J gene end by 3 bases; junction bases not matched to a gene: 16. The CDR3 nucleotides read TGTGCTCTTGGGGACCCCAGCCCCTCTACTGGGGGATACGGGGCCGATAAACTCATCTTT. Protein: CALGDPSPSTGGYGADKLIF.

V and J are TRDV2 and TRDJ1, with TRDD3 matching over 7 bases. The germline V gene has CDR1 GEAIGNYY and CDR2 EKD. The CDR3 sequence is 15 residues long. With V trimmed by 1 base and J by 8 bases, 12 bases remained unmatched. The CDR3 region has the DNA TGTGCCTGTGACACTGATGGGGGAACACCCGGGAAACTCATCTTT. Protein product: CACDTDGGTPGKLIF.

The chain couples TRDV1 to TRDJ1; D is ambiguous. The CDR3 is made up of 17 amino acids. V lost 3 bases and J lost 5, with 22 bases in between. Germline CDR1 reads TSWWSYY; CDR2 reads QGS. CDR3 sequence reads: CALGDPPRDLKQDKLIF. In DNA, the CDR3 is TGTGCTCTTGGGGACCCACCGCGCGACCTTAAACAGGATAAACTCATCTTT.

This chain links TRDV1 with TRDJ1; 8 positions match TRDD3. CDR3 length equals 17 residues. Germline assignment: CDR1 TSWWSYY and CDR2 QGS. V was pared by 6 bases and J by 1 base, with 13 bases of the junction left unmatched. The chain's CDR3 is CALGPRLGDPCTDKLIF. CDR3 sequence (DNA): TGTGCTCTTGGCCCCCGTCTGGGGGACCCGTGCACCGATAAACTCATCTTT.

This clone was picked up a small number of times. The rearrangement joins TRDV1 to TRDJ1; TRDD3 agrees at 9 bases. Germline V gives CDR1 TSWWSYY, CDR2 QGS. The CDR3 sequence is 26 residues long. Trimming took 6 bases from V and 0 from J; bases not matched to a gene: 38. This CDR3 reads CALGKEGGEAGRVYWGTAAYTDKLIF. CDR3 DNA sequence: TGTGCTCTTGGAAAAGAGGGAGGAGAAGCGGGCAGGGTGTACTGGGGGACCGCCGCGTACACCGATAAACTCATCTTT.

This clone was found a few times. The chain is built from TRDV2 and TRDJ1; 11 bases agree with TRDD3. This CDR3 spans 22 amino acids. Germline CDR1 and CDR2: GEAIGNYY and EKD. V gave up 0 bases and J gave up 0 bases; unmatched junction bases: 20. As DNA, the CDR3 is TGTGCCTGTGACACCGGTGGGCTTCCTACGTGCTGGGGGATACTCCACACCGATAAACTCATCTTT. Its translation: CACDTGGLPTCWGILHTDKLIF.